Below, one T cell receptor beta chain is given with its context. These data belong to a study of metastatic and nonmetastatic thyroid tumors. TCRdb reprocessed the PCR reads using MiXCR. The sample consists of some 20,000 clones, roughly 20% of them appearing once. Among the patients, none had received any treatment before thyroid surgery. CDR3 size: 14 residues. Germline values: CDR1 SGHTA, CDR2 FQGNSA. V shed 2 bases and J shed 8 bases, with 12 bases lying between them. Sequencing used tumor tissue. The chain joins TRBV7-2 to TRBJ1-4; a weak D match, TRBD1 (5 bases). This TCR derives from a male donor with papillary thyroid cancer or a benign thyroid nodule (not recorded which). Some clones in this sample may be carry-over from other donors' samples. CDR3 sequence: CASSLIRGGEKLFF. In nucleotides, the CDR3 is TGTGCCAGCAGCTTAATAAGGGGTGGCGAAAAACTGTTTTTT.